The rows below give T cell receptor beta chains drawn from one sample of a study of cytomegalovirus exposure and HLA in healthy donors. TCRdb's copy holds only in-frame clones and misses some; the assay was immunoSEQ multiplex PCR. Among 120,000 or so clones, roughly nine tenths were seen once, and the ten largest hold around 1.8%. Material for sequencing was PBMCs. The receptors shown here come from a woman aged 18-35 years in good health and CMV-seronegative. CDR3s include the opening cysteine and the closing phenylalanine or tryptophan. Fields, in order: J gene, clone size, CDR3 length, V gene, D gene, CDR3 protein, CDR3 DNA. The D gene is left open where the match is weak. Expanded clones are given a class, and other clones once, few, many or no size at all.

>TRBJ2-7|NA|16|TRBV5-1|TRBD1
CASSFGRDSVVYEQYF
TGCGCCAGCAGCTTTGGTCGGGACAGCGTGGTCTACGAGCAGTACTTC
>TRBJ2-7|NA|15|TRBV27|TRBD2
CASSLTSGRLYEQYF
TGTGCCAGCAGTTTGACTAGCGGGAGATTGTACGAGCAGTACTTC
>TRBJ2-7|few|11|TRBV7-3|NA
CASSRAYEQYF
TGTGCCAGCAGCCGCGCCTACGAGCAGTACTTC
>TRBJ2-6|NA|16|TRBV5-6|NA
CASSARDVRGANVLTF
TGTGCCAGCAGCGCCAGGGATGTAAGGGGGGCCAACGTCCTGACTTTC
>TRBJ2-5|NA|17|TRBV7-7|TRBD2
CASSLLAGGPLGETQYF
TGTGCTAGCAGCTTACTAGCGGGGGGGCCTTTGGGAGAGACCCAGTACTTC
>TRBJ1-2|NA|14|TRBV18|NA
CASSQAAGFYGYTF
TGTGCCAGCTCACAAGCGGCGGGATTCTATGGCTACACCTTC
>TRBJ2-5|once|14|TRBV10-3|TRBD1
CATRQGSKTETQYF
TGTGCCACGAGACAGGGGTCGAAGACGGAGACCCAGTACTTC
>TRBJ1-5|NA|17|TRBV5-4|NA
CASSFFSSAGPSGPQHF
TGTGCCAGCAGCTTCTTTTCCTCGGCAGGGCCCTCGGGGCCCCAGCATTTT
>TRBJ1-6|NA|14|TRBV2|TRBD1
CASLGDSLNSPLHF
TGTGCCAGCCTCGGGGACAGTCTAAATTCACCCCTCCACTTT
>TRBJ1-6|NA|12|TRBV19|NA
CASSPQGSPLHF
TGTGCCAGTAGTCCACAGGGTTCACCCCTCCACTTT
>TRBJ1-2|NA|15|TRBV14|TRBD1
CASSLSDRVYYGYTF
TGTGCCAGCAGCCTTTCGGACAGGGTGTACTATGGCTACACCTTC
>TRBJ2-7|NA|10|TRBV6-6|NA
CASGAGEQYF
TGTGCCAGCGGCGCGGGCGAGCAGTACTTC
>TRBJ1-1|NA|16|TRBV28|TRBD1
CASSLWAGGFGTEAFF
TGTGCCAGCAGTTTATGGGCAGGGGGGTTCGGCACTGAAGCTTTCTTT
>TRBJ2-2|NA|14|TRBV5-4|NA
CASSFEPLDGELFF
TGTGCCAGCAGCTTTGAACCCCTAGACGGGGAGCTGTTTTTT
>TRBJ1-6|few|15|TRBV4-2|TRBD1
CASSQERTGNSPLHF
TGTGCCAGCAGCCAAGAAAGGACAGGGAATTCACCCCTCCACTTT
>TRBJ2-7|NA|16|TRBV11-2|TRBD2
CASSSGTSGTSYEQYF
TGTGCCAGCAGCTCCGGGACTAGCGGGACATCCTACGAGCAGTACTTC
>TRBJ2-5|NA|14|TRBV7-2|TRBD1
CASARDRTQETQYF
TGTGCCAGCGCAAGGGACAGGACGCAAGAGACCCAGTACTTC
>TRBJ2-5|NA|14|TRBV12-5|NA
CASANQGRTETQYF
TGTGCTAGTGCGAACCAGGGGAGAACAGAGACCCAGTACTTC
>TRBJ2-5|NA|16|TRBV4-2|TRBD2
CASSLGLAGGQETQYF
TGTGCCAGCAGCCTGGGACTAGCGGGAGGGCAGGAGACCCAGTACTTC
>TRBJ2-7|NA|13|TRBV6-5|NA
CASRFDREDEQYF
TGTGCCAGCCGATTCGACAGGGAGGACGAGCAGTACTTC
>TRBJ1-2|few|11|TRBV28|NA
CASSFPFGYTF
TGTGCCAGCAGTTTCCCCTTTGGCTACACCTTC
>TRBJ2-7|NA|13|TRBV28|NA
CASSSRDTYEQYF
TGTGCCAGCAGTAGTCGGGACACCTACGAGCAGTACTTC
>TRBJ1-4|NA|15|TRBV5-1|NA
CASSLAEHSGEKLFF
TGCGCCAGCAGCTTGGCCGAGCATTCGGGGGAAAAACTGTTTTTT
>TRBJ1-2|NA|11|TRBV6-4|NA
CASSDPRGYTF
TGTGCCAGCAGTGACCCCAGGGGCTACACCTTC
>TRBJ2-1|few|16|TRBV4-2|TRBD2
CASSLVTSGAYNEQFF
TGTGCCAGCAGCCTAGTCACTAGCGGGGCCTACAATGAGCAGTTCTTC
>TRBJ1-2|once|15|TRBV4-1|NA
CASSSIVTDIYGYTF
TGCGCCAGCAGTTCTATCGTAACAGACATCTATGGCTACACCTTC
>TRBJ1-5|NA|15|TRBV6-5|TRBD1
CASSSTGVGNQPQHF
TGTGCCAGCAGTTCTACAGGGGTAGGCAATCAGCCCCAGCATTTT
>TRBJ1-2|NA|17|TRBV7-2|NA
CASSSFVTGLSNYGYTF
TGTGCCAGCAGCTCGTTCGTCACAGGGCTATCTAACTATGGCTACACCTTC
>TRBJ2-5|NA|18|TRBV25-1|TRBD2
CASSDAGTSGGAGETQYF
TGTGCCAGCAGTGATGCAGGGACTAGCGGGGGGGCGGGAGAGACCCAGTACTTC
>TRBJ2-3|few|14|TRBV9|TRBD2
CASSSVAGGDTQYF
TGTGCCAGCAGCTCCGTAGCGGGAGGAGATACGCAGTATTTT
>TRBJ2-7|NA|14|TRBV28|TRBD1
CASRSGTGFYEQYF
TGTGCCAGCAGGTCCGGGACAGGGTTTTACGAGCAGTACTTC